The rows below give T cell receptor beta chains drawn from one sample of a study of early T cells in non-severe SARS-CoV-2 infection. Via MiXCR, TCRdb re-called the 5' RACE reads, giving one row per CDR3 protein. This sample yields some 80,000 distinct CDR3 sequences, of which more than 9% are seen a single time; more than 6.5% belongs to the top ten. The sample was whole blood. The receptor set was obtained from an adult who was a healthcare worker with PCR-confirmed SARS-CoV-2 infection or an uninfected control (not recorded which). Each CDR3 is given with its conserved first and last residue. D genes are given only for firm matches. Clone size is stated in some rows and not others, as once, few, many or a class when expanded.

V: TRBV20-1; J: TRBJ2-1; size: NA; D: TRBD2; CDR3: CSASGQLLAGSAQFF; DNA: TGCAGTGCTAGCGGCCAGTTACTAGCGGGATCCGCGCAGTTCTTC
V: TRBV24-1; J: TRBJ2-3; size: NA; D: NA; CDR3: CATSDLKSTDTQYF; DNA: TGTGCCACCAGTGACCTCAAAAGCACAGATACGCAGTATTTT
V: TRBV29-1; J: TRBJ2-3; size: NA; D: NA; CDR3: CSGGDGGTQYF; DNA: TGCAGCGGCGGGGATGGGGGTACGCAGTATTTT
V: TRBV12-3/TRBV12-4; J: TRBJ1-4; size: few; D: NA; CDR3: CASSLRTVNEKLFF; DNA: TGTGCCAGCAGTTTACGGACAGTTAATGAAAAACTGTTTTTT
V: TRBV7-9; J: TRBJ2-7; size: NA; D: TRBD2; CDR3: CASSPGGGRAYEQYF; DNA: TGTGCCAGCAGCCCGGGTGGCGGGAGGGCCTACGAGCAGTACTTC
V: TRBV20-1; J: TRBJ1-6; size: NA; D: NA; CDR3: CSARGEINSPLHF; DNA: TGCAGTGCTAGGGGAGAAATTAATTCACCCCTCCACTTT
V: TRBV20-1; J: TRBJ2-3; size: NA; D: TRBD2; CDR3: CSARDLGVAGLALDTQYF; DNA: TGCAGTGCTAGAGACCTTGGCGTCGCGGGACTAGCGCTAGATACGCAGTATTTT
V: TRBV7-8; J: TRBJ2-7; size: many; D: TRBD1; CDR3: CASSSQGAWNEQYF; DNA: TGTGCCAGCAGCTCCCAGGGGGCCTGGAACGAGCAGTACTTC
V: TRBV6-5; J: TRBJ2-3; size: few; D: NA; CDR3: CASSYAASTDTQYF; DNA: TGTGCCAGCAGTTACGCAGCTAGCACAGATACGCAGTATTTT
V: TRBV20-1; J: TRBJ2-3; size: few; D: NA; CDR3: CSATLSGHRTDTQYF; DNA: TGCAGTGCTACCCTAAGCGGCCACCGCACAGATACGCAGTATTTT
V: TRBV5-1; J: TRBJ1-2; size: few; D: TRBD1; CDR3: CASSAGTGYGYTF; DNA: TGCGCCAGCAGTGCTGGGACAGGATATGGCTACACCTTC
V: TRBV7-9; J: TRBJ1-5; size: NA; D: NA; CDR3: CASSLTGKSTSNQPQHF; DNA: TGTGCCAGCAGCTTAACGGGGAAATCCACTAGCAATCAGCCCCAGCATTTT
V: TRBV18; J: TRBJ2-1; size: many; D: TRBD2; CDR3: CASSPTSGRDNEQFF; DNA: TGTGCCAGCTCACCCACTAGCGGGAGAGACAATGAGCAGTTCTTC
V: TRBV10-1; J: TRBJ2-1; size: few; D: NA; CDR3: CASSGGRALEQFF; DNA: TGCGCCAGCAGTGGCGGCCGGGCGCTTGAGCAGTTCTTC
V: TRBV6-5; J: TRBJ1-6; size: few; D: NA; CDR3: CASSWLRAENSPLHF; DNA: TGTGCCAGCAGTTGGCTCCGGGCCGAGAATTCACCCCTCCACTTT
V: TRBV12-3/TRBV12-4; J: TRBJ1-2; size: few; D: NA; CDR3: CASSLRGVDYGYTF; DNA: TGTGCCAGCAGTTTAAGGGGTGTGGACTATGGCTACACCTTC
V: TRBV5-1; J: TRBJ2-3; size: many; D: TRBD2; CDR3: CASSRGGDTQYF; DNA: TGCGCCAGCAGCCGGGGAGGGGATACGCAGTATTTT